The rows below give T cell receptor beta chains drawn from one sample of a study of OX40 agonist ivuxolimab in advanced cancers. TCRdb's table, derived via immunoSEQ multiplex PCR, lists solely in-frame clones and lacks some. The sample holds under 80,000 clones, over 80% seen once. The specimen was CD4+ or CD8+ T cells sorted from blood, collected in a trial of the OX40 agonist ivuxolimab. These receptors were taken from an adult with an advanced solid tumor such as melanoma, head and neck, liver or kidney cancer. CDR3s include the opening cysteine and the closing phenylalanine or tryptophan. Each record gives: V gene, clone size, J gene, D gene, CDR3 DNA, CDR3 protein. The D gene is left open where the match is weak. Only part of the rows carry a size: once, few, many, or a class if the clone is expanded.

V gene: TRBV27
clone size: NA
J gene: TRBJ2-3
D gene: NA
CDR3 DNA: TGTGCCAGCGTCACAGATACGCAGTATTTT
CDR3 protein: CASVTDTQYF

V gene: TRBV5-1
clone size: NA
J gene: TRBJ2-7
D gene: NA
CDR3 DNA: TGCGCCAGCAGCTTGGCCAGGGGTGGCTACGAGCAGTACTTC
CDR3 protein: CASSLARGGYEQYF

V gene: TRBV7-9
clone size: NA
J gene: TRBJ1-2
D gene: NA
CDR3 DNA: TGTGCCAGCAGCCCCCCTACCTCCTTTGGCTACACCTTC
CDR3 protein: CASSPPTSFGYTF

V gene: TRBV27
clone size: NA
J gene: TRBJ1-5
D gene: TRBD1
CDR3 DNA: TGTGCCAGCAGCCCCGAAAGTGGACAGGCGCGGCATCAGCCCCAGCATTTT
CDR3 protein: CASSPESGQARHQPQHF

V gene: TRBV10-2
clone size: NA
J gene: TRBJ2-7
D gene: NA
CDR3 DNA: TGCGCCAGCAGATCCCCTAGGGAGGCGATATACGAGCAGTACTTC
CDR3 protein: CASRSPREAIYEQYF

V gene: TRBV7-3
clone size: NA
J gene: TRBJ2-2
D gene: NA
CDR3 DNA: TGTGCCAGCAGCGGAATGGCCGCCGGGGAGCTGTTTTTT
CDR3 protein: CASSGMAAGELFF

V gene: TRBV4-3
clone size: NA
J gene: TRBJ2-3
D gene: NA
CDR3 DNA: TGCGCCAGCAGCCAAGGGGGGCGCACAGATACGCAGTATTTT
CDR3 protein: CASSQGGRTDTQYF

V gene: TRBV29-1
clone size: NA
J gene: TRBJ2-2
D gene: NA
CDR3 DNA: TGCAGCGTTGAGGCAGGGGCCGGGGAGCTGTTTTTT
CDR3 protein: CSVEAGAGELFF

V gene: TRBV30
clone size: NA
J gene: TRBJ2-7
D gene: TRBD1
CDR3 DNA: TGTGCCTGGAGGACAGGGGCCGGTCGGTACGAGCAGTACTTC
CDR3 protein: CAWRTGAGRYEQYF

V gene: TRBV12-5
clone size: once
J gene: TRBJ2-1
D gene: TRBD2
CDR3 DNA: TGTGCTAGTGGTTTGCCGACTAGCGGGAGTGGGAATGAGCAGTTCTTC
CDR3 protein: CASGLPTSGSGNEQFF

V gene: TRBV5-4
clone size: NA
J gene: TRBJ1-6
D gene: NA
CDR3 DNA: TGTGCCAGCAGCCAAGATCGCGGGCAAAACTATAATTCACCCCTCCACTTT
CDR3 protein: CASSQDRGQNYNSPLHF

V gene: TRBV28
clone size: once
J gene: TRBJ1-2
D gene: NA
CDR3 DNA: TGTGCCAGCAGTTTCCCCCTAGGTGACAGTGCTCTTGGCTACACCTTC
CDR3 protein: CASSFPLGDSALGYTF

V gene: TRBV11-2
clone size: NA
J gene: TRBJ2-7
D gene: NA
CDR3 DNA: TGTGCCAGCAGCCCGGGAGCCGGGACACAGTACGAGCAGTACTTC
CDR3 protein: CASSPGAGTQYEQYF

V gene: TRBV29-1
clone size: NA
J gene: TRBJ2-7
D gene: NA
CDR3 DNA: TGCAGCGTTGAGACGCTTGGGGGGCCCACTAACGAGCAGTACTTC
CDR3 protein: CSVETLGGPTNEQYF

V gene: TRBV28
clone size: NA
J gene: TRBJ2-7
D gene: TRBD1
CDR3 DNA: TGTGCCACCCTGCGGACAGGCCCCCATGAGCAGTACTTC
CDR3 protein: CATLRTGPHEQYF

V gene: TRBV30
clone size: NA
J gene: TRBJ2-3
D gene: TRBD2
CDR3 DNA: TGTGCCTGGAGAAAGGCGGGGGAGAGCACAGATACGCAGTATTTT
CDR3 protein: CAWRKAGESTDTQYF

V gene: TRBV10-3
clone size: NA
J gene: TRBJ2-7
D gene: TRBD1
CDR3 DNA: TGTGCCATCAGAGGGACAGGGGACAAATCAGTAAGCGAGCAGTACTTC
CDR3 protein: CAIRGTGDKSVSEQYF

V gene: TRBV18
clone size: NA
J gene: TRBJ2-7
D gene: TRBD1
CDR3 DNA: TGTGCCAGCTCACCCGGGACAGAGACCTACGAGCAGTACTTC
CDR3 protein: CASSPGTETYEQYF

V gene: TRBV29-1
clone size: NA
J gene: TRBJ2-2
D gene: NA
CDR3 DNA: TGCAGCGTTCAGACAACCAACAGGGCGGGGACCGGGGAGCTGTTTTTT
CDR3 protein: CSVQTTNRAGTGELFF

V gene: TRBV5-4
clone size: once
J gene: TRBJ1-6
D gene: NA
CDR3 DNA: TGTGCCAGCAGCTTGAATAGAGAGGGGAGGACACCCCTCCACTTT
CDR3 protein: CASSLNREGRTPLHF

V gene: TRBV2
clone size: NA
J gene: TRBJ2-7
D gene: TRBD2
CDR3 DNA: TGTGCCAGCAGCGACTGGACTAGCGGGGGCCTTTTCGGCGAGCAGTACTTC
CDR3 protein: CASSDWTSGGLFGEQYF

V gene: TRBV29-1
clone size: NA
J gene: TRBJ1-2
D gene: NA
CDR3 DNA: TGCAGCGTTGCTTGGGGGTTCGGCTACACCTTC
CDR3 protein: CSVAWGFGYTF

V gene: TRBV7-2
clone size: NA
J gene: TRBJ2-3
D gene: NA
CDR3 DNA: TGTGCCAGCAGCTTCAACAGCTTGAGTCATACGCAGTATTTT
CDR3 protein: CASSFNSLSHTQYF

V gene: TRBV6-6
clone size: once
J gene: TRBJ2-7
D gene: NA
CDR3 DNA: TGCGCCAGCAGCAAGACAGAGAGCTCCTACGAGCAGTACTTC
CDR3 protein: CASSKTESSYEQYF

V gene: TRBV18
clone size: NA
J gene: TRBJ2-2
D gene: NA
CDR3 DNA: TGTGCCAGCTCAGCCATATCAAGGAACACCGGGGAGCTGTTTTTT
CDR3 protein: CASSAISRNTGELFF

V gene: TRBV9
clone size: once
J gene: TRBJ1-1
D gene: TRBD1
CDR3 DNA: TGTGCCAGCAGCGCAGAGGACAGGGGAGAAACTGAAGCTTTCTTT
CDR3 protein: CASSAEDRGETEAFF

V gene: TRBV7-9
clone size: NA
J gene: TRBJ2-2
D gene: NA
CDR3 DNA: TGTGCCAGCAGCTTAACCATCAATTCCGGGGAGCTGTTTTTT
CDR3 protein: CASSLTINSGELFF

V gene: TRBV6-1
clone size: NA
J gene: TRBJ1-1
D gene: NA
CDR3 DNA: TGTGCCAGCAGTGAATGGGGGGTCACTGAAGCTTTCTTT
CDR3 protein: CASSEWGVTEAFF

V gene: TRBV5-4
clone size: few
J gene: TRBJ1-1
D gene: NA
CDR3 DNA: TGTGCCAGCAGCTTGAGTCTTGGCAGGGGGAACACTGAAGCTTTCTTT
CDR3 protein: CASSLSLGRGNTEAFF

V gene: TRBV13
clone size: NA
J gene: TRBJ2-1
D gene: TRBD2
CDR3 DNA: TGTGCCAGCAGTTCCAGGACTAGCGGGAGGATGAATGAGCAGTTCTTC
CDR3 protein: CASSSRTSGRMNEQFF

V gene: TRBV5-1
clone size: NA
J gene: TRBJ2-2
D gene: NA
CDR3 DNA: TGCGCCAGCAGCTTGGTTGGGGACTCTAACACCGGGGAGCTGTTTTTT
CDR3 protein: CASSLVGDSNTGELFF

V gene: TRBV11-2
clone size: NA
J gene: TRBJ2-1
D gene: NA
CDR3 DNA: TGTGCCAGCAGCTTAGCTAGCGGAGGGGGTTGGGAGCAGTTCTTC
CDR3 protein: CASSLASGGGWEQFF

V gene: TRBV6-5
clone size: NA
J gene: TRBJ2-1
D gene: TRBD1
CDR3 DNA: TGTGCCAGCAGTTCCGGGACAGGCAATTACAATGAGCAGTTCTTC
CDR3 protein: CASSSGTGNYNEQFF

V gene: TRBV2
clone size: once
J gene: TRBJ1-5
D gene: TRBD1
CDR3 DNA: TGTGCCAGCAGAGAACAGGGGGTTTATCAGCCCCAGCATTTT
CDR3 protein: CASREQGVYQPQHF

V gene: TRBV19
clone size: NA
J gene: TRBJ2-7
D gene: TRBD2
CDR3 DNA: TGTGCCAGTAGTCCAAGACTAGCGGGAGGGTACGAGCAGTACTTC
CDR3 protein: CASSPRLAGGYEQYF

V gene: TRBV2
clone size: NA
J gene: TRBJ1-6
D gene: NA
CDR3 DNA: TGTGCCAGCAGTGATAAAGGGCCGCGATGGGAACCCCTCCACTTT
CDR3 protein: CASSDKGPRWEPLHF

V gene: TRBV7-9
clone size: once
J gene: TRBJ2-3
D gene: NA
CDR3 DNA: TGTGCCAGCAGCTTATCCAGCGGGAGCACAGATACGCAGTATTTT
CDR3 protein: CASSLSSGSTDTQYF

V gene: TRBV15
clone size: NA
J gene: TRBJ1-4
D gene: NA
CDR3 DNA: TGTGCCACCAGCCCCGGGGTGCGGGAAAAACTGTTTTTT
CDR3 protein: CATSPGVREKLFF

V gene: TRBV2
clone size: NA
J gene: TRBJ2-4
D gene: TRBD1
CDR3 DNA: TGTGCCCGCCGGAGGACAGGGGAAAACATTCAGTACTTC
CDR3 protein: CARRRTGENIQYF

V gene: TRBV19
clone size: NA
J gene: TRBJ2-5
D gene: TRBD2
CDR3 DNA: TGTGCCAGTAGCTCGGGACTAGCGGGACCAGAGACCCAGTACTTC
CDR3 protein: CASSSGLAGPETQYF

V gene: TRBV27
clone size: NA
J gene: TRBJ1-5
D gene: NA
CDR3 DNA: TGTGCCAGCAGTTTAAATTGGGAACCTGGCAATCAGCCCCAGCATTTT
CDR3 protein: CASSLNWEPGNQPQHF

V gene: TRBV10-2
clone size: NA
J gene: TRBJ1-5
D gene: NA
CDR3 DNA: TGCGCCAGCAGTGGGAACAGCGCGGCTCAGCCCCAGCATTTT
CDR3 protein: CASSGNSAAQPQHF

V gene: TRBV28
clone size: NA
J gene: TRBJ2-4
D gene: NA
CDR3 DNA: TGTGCCAGCAGTTTTAGTCCGGGGGCGCAGTACTTC
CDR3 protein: CASSFSPGAQYF

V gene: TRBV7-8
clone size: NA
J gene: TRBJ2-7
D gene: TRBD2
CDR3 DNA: TGTGCCAGCAGCTTTAGCGGGGGGGACGAGCAGTACTTC
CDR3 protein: CASSFSGGDEQYF

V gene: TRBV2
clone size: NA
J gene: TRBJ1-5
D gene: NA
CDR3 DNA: TGTGCCAGCAGTGGGGGGCAGCCCCAGCATTTT
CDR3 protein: CASSGGQPQHF

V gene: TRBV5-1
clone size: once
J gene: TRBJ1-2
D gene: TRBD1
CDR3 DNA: TGCGCCAGCAGCCGGCCGGGACAGGGAGATGGCTACACCTTC
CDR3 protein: CASSRPGQGDGYTF

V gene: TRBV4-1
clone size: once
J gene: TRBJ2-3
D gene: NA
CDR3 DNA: TGCGCCAGCAGCCACTCCTTCGAAACGCAGTATTTT
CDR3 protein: CASSHSFETQYF

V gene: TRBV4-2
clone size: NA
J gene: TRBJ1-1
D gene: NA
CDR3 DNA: TGTGCCAGCAGCCCCCGGAGAGGCATGAACACTGAAGCTTTCTTT
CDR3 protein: CASSPRRGMNTEAFF

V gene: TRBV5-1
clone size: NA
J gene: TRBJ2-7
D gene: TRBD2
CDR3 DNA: TGCGCCAGCAGCGCAAGCGGACTAGCGGGAGTCCACGAGCAGTACTTC
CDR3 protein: CASSASGLAGVHEQYF

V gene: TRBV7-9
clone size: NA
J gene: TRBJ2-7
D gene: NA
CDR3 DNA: TGTGCCAGCAGCCAGGGCCGTTACGAGCAGTACTTC
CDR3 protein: CASSQGRYEQYF

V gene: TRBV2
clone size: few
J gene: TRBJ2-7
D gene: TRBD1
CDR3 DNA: TGTGCCAGCAGTGGCAGGACAGGGTATTCCTACGAGCAGTACTTC
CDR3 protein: CASSGRTGYSYEQYF

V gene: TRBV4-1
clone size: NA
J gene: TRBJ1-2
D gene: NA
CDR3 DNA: TGCGCCAGCAGCCAACATCCTAACTATGGCTACACCTTC
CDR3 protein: CASSQHPNYGYTF

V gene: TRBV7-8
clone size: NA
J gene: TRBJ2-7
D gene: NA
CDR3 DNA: TGTGCCAGCAGGCCTAATCAGGGACCCTCCTACGAGCAGTACTTC
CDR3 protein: CASRPNQGPSYEQYF

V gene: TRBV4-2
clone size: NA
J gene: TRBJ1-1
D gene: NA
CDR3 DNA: TGTGCCAGCAGCCAACCGGACAGTATGAACACTGAAGCTTTCTTT
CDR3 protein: CASSQPDSMNTEAFF

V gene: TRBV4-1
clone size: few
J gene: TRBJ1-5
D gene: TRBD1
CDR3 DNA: TGCGCCAGCAGCCAAGTACAGGGGGCGGCCCAGCATTTT
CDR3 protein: CASSQVQGAAQHF